The 32 T cell receptor beta chains in this list originate from one sample, sequenced in a study of blood T cell repertoires in COVID-19 (dated by TCRdb to 2018 to 2020). The library was generated by the immunoSEQ multiplex PCR assay. TCRdb retrieved this table from immuneACCESS and kept in-frame rearrangements only. Not all clones are present; in checked studies, unresolved V genes account for under half, and no reason is known for the remainder. The sample has 150,000 to 200,000 clones on record, less than 90% of them singletons. The ten biggest clones cover 3.5% to 4% of the sample. The sample taken for sequencing was peripheral blood. Source of these receptors: an older woman with acute or convalescent COVID-19.

The V gene is TRBV18, the J gene TRBJ2-1; 15 bases align to TRBD2. V trimming: 5 bases; J trimming: 0 bases; junction bases outside the gene matches: 11. Germline assignment: CDR1 KGHSH and CDR2 LQKENI. The CDR3 spans 20 residues. The DNA of the CDR3 is TGTGCCAGCTCAAACCCCGGGACTAGCGGGGGGCAGAGCTCCTACAATGAGCAGTTCTTC. Its protein product is CASSNPGTSGGQSSYNEQFF.

The chain is built from TRBV27 and TRBJ2-7; TRBD2 aligns across 10 bases. The CDR3 runs to 18 residues. Germline V lookup: CDR1 MNHEY, CDR2 SMNVEV (reference sequence). V was clipped by 6 bases and J by 0 bases; unmatched bases: 14. The CDR3 here is CASSRSAGGTKSSYEQYF. As DNA, the CDR3 is TGTGCCAGCAGCAGATCAGCGGGGGGGACTAAGAGCTCCTACGAGCAGTACTTC.

The chain uses TRBV30 and TRBJ2-7; D ambiguous. CDR1 and CDR2 (germline): GTSNPN, SVGIG (reference sequence). Trimming shortened V by 0 bases and J by 2 bases, and 8 bases separated the two germline ends. The CDR3 spans 13 residues. This CDR3 reads CAWSVDNPYEQYF. CDR3 nucleotide sequence: TGTGCCTGGAGTGTCGACAACCCCTACGAGCAGTACTTC. Drawing the rest from reference TRBV30 and TRBJ2-7, the complete variable domain is SQTIHQWPATLVQPVGSPLSLECTVEGTSNPNLYWYRQAAGRGLQLLFYSVGIGQISSEVPQNLSASRPQDRQFILSSKKLLLSDSGFYLCAWSVDNPYEQYFGPGTRLTVT.

The J gene is TRBJ2-3, the V gene TRBV25-1; 7 bases align to TRBD2. There are 17 residues in the CDR3. CDR1 is MGHDK and CDR2 is SYGVNS in the germline V gene. V was pared by 3 bases and J by 2 bases, with 11 bases of the junction left unmatched. The CDR3 nucleotides read TGTGCCAGCAGTGACCTCCCGGGACTAAGGGACACAGATACGCAGTATTTT. Residues: CASSDLPGLRDTDTQYF.

In its sample, this clone was seen a few times. The V and J genes are TRBV6-5 and TRBJ1-2, with 8 nucleotides matching TRBD1. The CDR3 extends over 15 amino acids. The germline gives CDR1 MNHEY, CDR2 SVGAGI. J lost 4 bases, V lost 5 bases, and 9 bases had no gene match. CDR3 loop: CASSRSTGGSYGYTF. DNA of the CDR3: TGTGCCAGCAGTCGGTCAACAGGGGGGTCCTATGGCTACACCTTC.

With regard to this clone: The junction differs from germline at one of its ends, possibly a read error. This chain joins TRBV15 and TRBJ2-1; possibly TRBD2 for D (6 bases). The CDR3 length is 15 residues. CDR1 and CDR2 (germline): LNHNV, YYDKDF (reference sequence). CDR3 nucleotides: TGTGCCACCAGCAGAGATCTAGGGGCGGGGACCGAGCGGTTCTTC. This translates into CATSRDLGAGTERFF.

CDR3 loop: CASSQGRGLGYEQYF. CDR3 nucleotides: TGCGCCAGCAGCCAAGGCAGGGGGCTGGGCTACGAGCAGTACTTC. The rearrangement uses TRBV4-3 and TRBJ2-7; 8 nucleotides agree with TRBD1. The CDR3 is made up of 15 amino acids. Germline-derived CDR1 and CDR2 are LGHNA and YSLEER. V shed 1 base, J shed 3 bases, and the junction held 5 bases outside the gene matches.

The gene calls are TRBV2 and TRBJ1-1; D is possibly TRBD1 (5 bases). Germline CDR1 SNHLY, CDR2 FYNNEI. Trimming shortened V by 8 bases and J by 1 base, and 11 bases separated the two germline ends. The length of the CDR3 is 13 residues. The CDR3 reads CASSGQGNTEAFF. CDR3 DNA: TGTGCCAGCTCAGGGCAGGGGAACACTGAAGCTTTCTTT.

The rearrangement joins TRBV12-3 or TRBV12-4 to TRBJ1-5; TRBD1 is a possible D gene (6 bases). Trimming took off 6 bases at V and 7 bases at J, with 13 bases between the two ends. The CDR3 length is 13 residues. DNA for the CDR3: TGTGCCAGCAGCAGCCACCAGGGGCAGCCCCAGCATTTT. Encoded protein: CASSSHQGQPQHF.

V is TRBV10-3 and J is TRBJ1-1; possibly TRBD1 for D (6 bases). V was trimmed by 4 bases and J by 8 bases, leaving 11 bases between them. This CDR3 spans 12 amino acids. The germline V gene encodes CDR1 ENHRY and CDR2 SYGVKD. The CDR3 DNA sequence: TGTGCCATCAGTGGGACCGGGACAGAAGCTTTCTTT. Translated: CAISGTGTEAFF.

The V and J genes are TRBV5-1 and TRBJ1-6; 7 bases align to TRBD1. The germline V gene has CDR1 SGHRS and CDR2 YFSETQ. This CDR3 region has 17 residues. V trimming: 0 bases; J trimming: 5 bases; junction bases outside the gene matches: 8. The CDR3 region is CASSLVGAGQNNSPLHF. The CDR3 DNA reads TGCGCCAGCAGCTTGGTTGGTGCGGGACAGAATAATTCACCCCTCCACTTT. The whole variable domain, remainder taken from reference TRBV5-1 and TRBJ1-6, is KAGVTQTPRYLIKTRGQQVTLSCSPISGHRSVSWYQQTPGQGLQFLFEYFSETQRNKGNFPGRFSGRQFSNSRSEMNVSTLELGDSALYLCASSLVGAGQNNSPLHFGNGTRLTVT.

The chain couples TRBV7-2 to TRBJ1-4; D is unresolved. In germline, CDR1 is SGHTA, CDR2 FQGNSA. The CDR3 runs 14 residues. Trimming cost V 5 bases and J 6 bases, with 13 bases left between them. The CDR3: CASSPQSRHEKLFF. CDR3 DNA: TGTGCCAGCAGCCCCCAGTCCCGCCATGAAAAACTGTTTTTT.

The rearrangement uses TRBV7-8 and TRBJ1-1; 8 bases line up with TRBD1. The length of the CDR3 is 15 residues. With 5 bases clipped from V and 7 bases from J, the junction kept 12 bases outside the gene matches. CDR1 and CDR2 from the germline V gene are SGHVS and FQNEAQ. This CDR3 is CASSTSDRVGREAFF. The CDR3 coding sequence is TGTGCCAGCAGCACCTCGGACAGGGTGGGTCGTGAAGCTTTCTTT.

The genes are TRBV7-3 and TRBJ1-3, with a weak D call TRBD1 (5 bases). The length of the CDR3 is 19 residues. The V gene lost 3 bases and the J gene lost 3 bases, with 24 bases spanning the gap. The V gene's germline CDR1 is SGHTA and CDR2 FQGTGA. The CDR3 protein is CASSLTQQLDRPDGNTIYF. The CDR3 coding sequence is TGTGCCAGCAGCTTGACACAGCAATTAGACAGACCAGATGGAAACACCATATATTTT.

This clone occurred once. The chain carries TRBV2 and TRBJ2-1; 10 bases line up with TRBD2. V gave up 3 bases and J gave up 2 bases; unmatched junction bases: 4. The CDR3 is 16 amino acids. Germline CDR1 is SNHLY and CDR2 is FYNNEI. The CDR3 region has the DNA TGTGCCAGCAGTGAGATGCTAGCGGGAGCCTACAATGAGCAGTTCTTC. This translates into CASSEMLAGAYNEQFF.

The chain links TRBV28 to TRBJ1-1; 10 bases fit TRBD1. Trimming at V came to 7 bases and at J to 7 bases, leaving 9 bases not matched to a gene. Germline CDR1 MDHEN, CDR2 SYDVKM. The CDR3 has 14 amino acids. The CDR3 here is CASIGTGVWNEAFF. For the CDR3, the DNA is TGTGCCAGCATCGGGACAGGGGTATGGAATGAAGCTTTCTTT.

V usage is TRBV5-1 and J usage is TRBJ2-5; no firm D call. Between the trimmed V and J ends, which lost 2 bases and 5 bases, there was a span of 7 bases. The CDR3 runs to 12 residues. Germline V CDR1 and CDR2: SGHRS, YFSETQ. Here the CDR3 reads CASSFSSETQYF. In DNA form, the CDR3 reads TGCGCCAGCAGCTTTAGCAGTGAGACCCAGTACTTC.

V is TRBV21-1 and J is TRBJ1-1; whether TRBD1, the table's D call, matches the DNA was not checked. TRBV21-1 is listed as a pseudogene. There are 19 residues in the CDR3. This CDR3 reads CASSKALRNSDRENTEAFF. As DNA, the CDR3 is TGTGCCAGCAGCAAAGCGCTTCGGAATTCGGACAGGGAGAACACTGAAGCTTTCTTT.

The chain is built from TRBV10-3 and TRBJ1-1, with 7 nucleotides matching TRBD1. The germline gives CDR1 ENHRY, CDR2 SYGVKD. This CDR3 is built from 13 residues. With 7 bases clipped from V and 6 bases from J, the junction kept 8 bases outside the gene matches. The CDR3 coding sequence is TGTGCCATCAAAGGACAGGAAATATCTGAAGCTTTCTTT. This gives the protein CAIKGQEISEAFF.

This clone was picked up a small number of times. The V and J genes are TRBV2 and TRBJ1-5; no definite D call. Trimming left V 3 bases short and J 3 bases short, with 9 bases between. Germline loops: CDR1 SNHLY, CDR2 FYNNEI. This CDR3 spans 14 amino acids. CDR3 nucleotides: TGTGCCAGCAGTGAGGTGCAGGTCAATCAGCCCCAGCATTTT. Its protein product is CASSEVQVNQPQHF.

The V gene is TRBV29-1, the J gene TRBJ1-6, with 8 bases fitting TRBD1. The CDR3 is made up of 18 amino acids. V lost 4 bases to trimming and J lost 0 bases; unmatched junction nucleotides: 11. The V gene's germline CDR1 is SQVTM and CDR2 ANQGSEA. The CDR3 reads CSVGDRQGPVSYNSPLHF. In nucleotides, the CDR3 is TGCAGCGTTGGGGACCGACAGGGGCCGGTCTCCTATAATTCACCCCTCCACTTT.

The V and J genes are TRBV2 and TRBJ1-4; TRBD1 aligns across 8 bases. The CDR3 contains 15 residues. CDR1 is SNHLY and CDR2 is FYNNEI in the germline V gene. The trim removed 6 bases at V and 0 bases at J, leaving 3 bases unmatched. This chain's CDR3 is CASRGTGSTNEKLFF. The CDR3 coding sequence is TGTGCCAGCAGGGGGACAGGCTCAACTAATGAAAAACTGTTTTTT.

CDR3 DNA: TGCGCCAGCAGCCCCGGGTTGGACAGGGGATATGGCTACACCTTC. Protein: CASSPGLDRGYGYTF. The chain has TRBV5-1 and TRBJ1-2, with 9 positions matching TRBD1. The length of the CDR3 is 15 residues. Germline assignment: CDR1 SGHRS and CDR2 YFSETQ. J was trimmed by 5 bases and V by 4 bases; bases with no gene match: 9.

The chain links TRBV7-2 to TRBJ2-1; 9 bases line up with TRBD2. The J segment lost 9 bases and the V segment lost 1 base, leaving 10 bases of the junction unmatched. This CDR3 is built from 16 residues. Germline CDR1 SGHTA, CDR2 FQGNSA. CDR3 sequence reads: CASSLDGGRAGVEQFF. The CDR3 region has the DNA TGTGCCAGCAGCTTAGATGGCGGGAGGGCCGGTGTTGAGCAGTTCTTC. Full variable domain (outside the CDR3, taken from reference TRBV7-2 and TRBJ2-1): GAGVSQSPSNKVTEKGKDVELRCDPISGHTALYWYRQSLGQGLEFLIYFQGNSAPDKSGLPSDRFSAERTGGSVSTLTIQRTQQEDSAVYLCASSLDGGRAGVEQFFGPGTRLTVL.

CDR3 amino acids: CASSESSKNIQYF. CDR3 nucleotides: TGTGCCAGCAGTGAGTCTAGCAAAAACATTCAGTACTTC. The V and J genes are TRBV2 and TRBJ2-4, with no clear D. The CDR3 runs to 13 residues. Trimming removed 3 bases from V and 3 bases from J, with 6 bases in between. In germline, CDR1 is SNHLY, CDR2 FYNNEI.

The CDR3 DNA is TGTGCCAGCAGCACGAGAAGGGGCTCCTACGAGCAGTACTTC. Protein product: CASSTRRGSYEQYF. This sequence joins TRBV6-5 and TRBJ2-7; tentatively, D is TRBD1 (5 bases). The CDR3 is 14 residues long. Deletions cut 6 bases from V and 0 bases from J, with 12 bases between. Germline values: CDR1 MNHEY, CDR2 SVGAGI.

The chain joins TRBV7-2 to TRBJ2-6, with D possibly matching TRBD1 (5 bases). This CDR3 comprises 15 residues. Trimming stripped 4 bases from V and 0 bases from J, with 7 bases between. Germline V lookup: CDR1 SGHTA, CDR2 FQGNSA. CDR3 nucleotides: TGTGCCAGCAGCTACAGGTTCTCTGGGGCCAACGTCCTGACTTTC. This translates into CASSYRFSGANVLTF.

J is TRBJ1-4 and V is TRBV18; 7 bases fit TRBD1. Germline V gene data show CDR1 as KGHSH and CDR2 as LQKENI. The junction had 7 bases not matched to a gene; V was cut back by 5 bases and J by 7 bases. The CDR3 is 14 residues long. The CDR3 nucleotides are TGTGCCAGCTCAACACAGGGGAGGGGTGAAAAACTGTTTTTT. It yields the protein CASSTQGRGEKLFF.

CDR3 sequence reads: CASSYQGLNQPQHF. DNA for the CDR3: TGTGCCAGCAGTTACCAGGGGCTCAATCAGCCCCAGCATTTT. The J gene is TRBJ1-5, the V gene TRBV6-2 or TRBV6-3; D may be TRBD1 (6 bases). The CDR3 is made up of 14 amino acids. Germline-derived CDR1 and CDR2 are MNHEY and SVGEGT. The V end was cut by 2 bases, the J end by 3 bases, with 8 bases between.

The genes are TRBV6-6 and TRBJ1-3, with 8 bases identical to TRBD1. The CDR3 sequence is 14 residues long. The V gene end was trimmed by 6 bases and the J gene end by 3 bases; junction bases not matched to a gene: 4. Germline CDR1 is MNHNY and CDR2 is SVGAGI (reference sequence). CDR3 loop: CASRIQGDGNTIYF. The CDR3 DNA sequence: TGTGCCAGCAGGATACAGGGGGATGGAAACACCATATATTTT.

This chain links TRBV18 with TRBJ2-7; TRBD2 might be the D (6 bases). The germline gives CDR1 KGHSH, CDR2 LQKENI. Trimming cost V 1 base and J 5 bases, with 12 bases left between them. The CDR3 loop spans 14 amino acids. CDR3 DNA: TGTGCCAGCTCACCACTAGCGGAGGCCCACGAGCAGTACTTC. Amino acids: CASSPLAEAHEQYF. The complete variable domain, with remaining parts taken from reference TRBV18 and TRBJ2-7, reads NAGVMQNPRHLVRRRGQEARLRCSPMKGHSHVYWYRQLPEEGLKFMVYLQKENIIDESGMPKERFSAEFPKEGPSILRIQQVVRGDSAAYFCASSPLAEAHEQYFGPGTRLTVT.

The chain uses TRBV2 and TRBJ2-7; 7 nucleotides agree with TRBD1. The V gene end was trimmed by 4 bases and the J gene end by 2 bases; junction bases not matched to a gene: 5. CDR1 and CDR2 from the germline V gene are SNHLY and FYNNEI. The CDR3 totals 14 residues. CDR3 DNA: TGTGCCAGCAGTGGACAGGGCGGAACCTACGAGCAGTACTTC. As protein: CASSGQGGTYEQYF.